The present TCR beta chain was sequenced within a study of response to subunit inactivated influenza vaccine. Findings of the study overall: Authors suggested that a seasonal influenza vaccination recruits few new T cells each time.

The CDR3 runs 12 residues. Trimming shortened V by 7 bases and J by 4 bases, and 10 bases separated the two germline ends. This clonotype was counted a few times. The antigen is not known. TCRdb reprocessed the RT-PCR reads with MiXCR, giving one entry per CDR3 protein. The sample has about 700,000 distinct CDR3 sequences, approximately 14% seen once. Here the sequenced sample was PBMCs from blood, taken 14 to 15 days before vaccination. This chain uses TRBV12-3 or TRBV12-4 with TRBJ2-5; maybe TRBD1 (6 bases). The TCR originated in a man aged 45-65 years who received an inactivated influenza vaccine. The CDR3 DNA is TGTGCCAGCACTGCAGGGGTAGAGACCCAGTACTTC. The encoded protein is CASTAGVETQYF.